The clone carrying this TCR beta chain was recorded a few times. This specimen belongs to a study of PD-L1 blockade in urothelial cancer. Overall study context: Beginning in about 2014, patients received atezolizumab, given as 1,200 mg intravenously every 3 weeks. About 90% of the roughly 29 patients comprised males who had bladder-origin urothelial cancer. Between 0 and 3 chemotherapy regimens preceded treatment for each patient.

Synthetic analogs of TCR templates were spiked into every PCR. Sequencing used immunoSEQ multiplex PCR; TCRdb keeps in-frame clones, though not all of them. The sample yields just under 65,000 clones, approximately 78% seen once. The time point: pretreatment peripheral blood. The CDR3 runs 15 residues. This TCR was sampled from a man between 65 and 85 years old with urothelial cancer. V and J are TRBV21-1 and TRBJ2-2; the table's D call, TRBD1, was not checked against the DNA. TRBV21-1 is flagged as a pseudogene. The specimen was PBMCs, collected around atezolizumab (anti-PD-L1) treatment. CDR3 region: CASSSRDRGAGELFF. In DNA form, the CDR3 reads TGTGCCAGCAGCAGCCGGGACAGGGGTGCCGGGGAGCTGTTTTTT.